The 4 T cell receptor beta chains given below trace back to one sample, sequenced in a study of OX40 agonist ivuxolimab in advanced cancers. Some clones are missing from TCRdb's copy, which holds only in-frame ones; the method was immunoSEQ multiplex PCR. The sample contains 78,000 or so clones, about 88% of which appear only once. Specimen: CD4+ or CD8+ T cells sorted from blood, collected in a trial of the OX40 agonist ivuxolimab. The receptors were gathered from an adult with an advanced solid tumor such as melanoma, head and neck, liver or kidney cancer.

This clone was seen more than once but under ten times. The chain couples TRBV19 to TRBJ1-5; a possible D gene is TRBD1 (5 bases). Germline V gene sequence: CDR1 LNHDA, CDR2 SQIVND (reference sequence). Deletions cut 3 bases from V and 6 bases from J, with 9 bases between. This CDR3 is built from 13 residues. CDR3 sequence reads: CASSIRVGQPQHF. CDR3 bases: TGTGCCAGTAGTATCAGGGTCGGTCAGCCCCAGCATTTT.

The chain has TRBV11-3 and TRBJ2-2, with TRBD2 matching 10 bases. Germline CDR1 and CDR2: SGHNT and YENEEA. V shed 5 bases and J 1 base; nucleotides not matched to a gene: 1. This CDR3 has 15 amino acids. CDR3 sequence (DNA): TGTGCCAGCAGCCTAGCGGGAGAGAACACCGGGGAGCTGTTTTTT. Encoded protein: CASSLAGENTGELFF.

The chain joins TRBV28 to TRBJ2-7, with 7 bases matching TRBD2. This CDR3 is built from 14 residues. Germline loops: CDR1 MDHEN, CDR2 SYDVKM. V shed 2 bases and J 5 bases; nucleotides not matched to a gene: 6. The CDR3 protein is CASSLPSTSDEQYF. The CDR3 DNA reads as TGTGCCAGCAGTTTACCGTCAACTAGCGACGAGCAGTACTTC.

This clone appeared a few times. The genes are TRBV28 and TRBJ2-7; D tentatively reads TRBD1 or TRBD2 (6 bases each). V dropped 6 bases and J dropped 0 bases, with 18 bases sitting between them. The CDR3 is made up of 16 amino acids. CDR1 MDHEN and CDR2 SYDVKM come from the germline V gene. The CDR3 DNA is TGTGCCAGCAGCGTAGGGGGACTCACGAGCTCCTACGAGCAGTACTTC. This encodes CASSVGGLTSSYEQYF. Variable domain in full (rest from reference TRBV28 and TRBJ2-7): DVKVTQSSRYLVKRTGEKVFLECVQDMDHENMFWYRQDPGLGLRLIYFSYDVKMKEKGDIPEGYSVSREKKERFSLILESASTNQTSMYLCASSVGGLTSSYEQYFGPGTRLTVT.